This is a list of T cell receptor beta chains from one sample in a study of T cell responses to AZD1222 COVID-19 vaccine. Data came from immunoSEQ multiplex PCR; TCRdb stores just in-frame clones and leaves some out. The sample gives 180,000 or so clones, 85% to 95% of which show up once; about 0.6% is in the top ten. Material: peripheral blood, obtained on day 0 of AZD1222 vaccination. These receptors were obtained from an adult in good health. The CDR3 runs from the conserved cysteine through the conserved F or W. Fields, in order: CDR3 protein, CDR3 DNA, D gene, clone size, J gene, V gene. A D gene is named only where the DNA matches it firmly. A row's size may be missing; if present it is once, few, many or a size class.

cdr3_aa: CSVGSGLSPITF
cdr3_nt: TGCAGCGTTGGCTCAGGGCTCTCTCCAATCACCTTC
d_call: -
clone_size: -
j_call: TRBJ1-2
v_call: TRBV29-1

cdr3_aa: CASRRQGKEEQYF
cdr3_nt: TGTGCCAGCAGGAGACAGGGGAAGGAGGAGCAGTACTTC
d_call: TRBD1
clone_size: -
j_call: TRBJ2-7
v_call: TRBV3-1/TRBV3-2

cdr3_aa: CSVFGATGELFF
cdr3_nt: TGCAGCGTTTTCGGGGCCACCGGGGAGCTGTTTTTT
d_call: -
clone_size: -
j_call: TRBJ2-2
v_call: TRBV29-1

cdr3_aa: CASSLPGLGTEAFF
cdr3_nt: TGTGCCAGCAGTCTCCCGGGACTGGGCACTGAAGCTTTCTTT
d_call: -
clone_size: -
j_call: TRBJ1-1
v_call: TRBV28

cdr3_aa: CASSLGLYGYTF
cdr3_nt: TGTGCCAGCAGCTTAGGGCTCTATGGCTACACCTTC
d_call: -
clone_size: once
j_call: TRBJ1-2
v_call: TRBV11-2

cdr3_aa: CASSTAAGGATEAFF
cdr3_nt: TGTGCCAGCTCCACAGCAGCGGGGGGAGCCACTGAAGCTTTCTTT
d_call: -
clone_size: -
j_call: TRBJ1-1
v_call: TRBV18

cdr3_aa: CASSLGADFYGYTF
cdr3_nt: TGTGCCAGTAGTTTGGGGGCGGACTTCTATGGCTACACCTTC
d_call: -
clone_size: -
j_call: TRBJ1-2
v_call: TRBV19

cdr3_aa: CASRKYRGRRDQETQYF
cdr3_nt: TGTGCCAGCAGGAAGTACAGGGGGCGCCGGGACCAAGAGACCCAGTACTTC
d_call: TRBD1
clone_size: -
j_call: TRBJ2-5
v_call: TRBV28

cdr3_aa: CASSSRPSAGVVNNEQFF
cdr3_nt: TGTGCCAGTAGTTCCCGGCCCTCTGCGGGAGTTGTGAACAATGAGCAGTTCTTC
d_call: TRBD2
clone_size: -
j_call: TRBJ2-1
v_call: TRBV19

cdr3_aa: CSASEDTEAFF
cdr3_nt: TGCAGTGCTAGTGAGGACACTGAAGCTTTCTTT
d_call: -
clone_size: -
j_call: TRBJ1-1
v_call: TRBV20-1

cdr3_aa: CSVPYQKQYF
cdr3_nt: TGCAGTGTCCCATATCAAAAGCAGTACTTC
d_call: -
clone_size: -
j_call: TRBJ2-7
v_call: TRBV20-1

cdr3_aa: CATSDGQGAPVYGYTF
cdr3_nt: TGTGCCACCAGTGATGGACAGGGGGCGCCCGTCTATGGCTACACCTTC
d_call: TRBD1
clone_size: -
j_call: TRBJ1-2
v_call: TRBV24-1

cdr3_aa: CASSLSSSRRYGYTF
cdr3_nt: TGTGCCAGCAGCCTCAGCAGCAGTCGAAGGTATGGCTACACCTTC
d_call: -
clone_size: -
j_call: TRBJ1-2
v_call: TRBV3-1/TRBV3-2

cdr3_aa: CASGLGNQPQHF
cdr3_nt: TGTGCTAGTGGTTTAGGCAATCAGCCCCAGCATTTT
d_call: -
clone_size: -
j_call: TRBJ1-5
v_call: TRBV12-5

cdr3_aa: CASSSTGGSYNEQFF
cdr3_nt: TGTGCCAGCAGCTCAACGGGGGGCTCCTACAATGAGCAGTTCTTC
d_call: TRBD2
clone_size: -
j_call: TRBJ2-1
v_call: TRBV7-2

cdr3_aa: CASSYKGPRYEQYF
cdr3_nt: TGTGCCAGCAGTTACAAGGGGCCAAGGTACGAGCAGTACTTC
d_call: -
clone_size: -
j_call: TRBJ2-7
v_call: TRBV6-5

cdr3_aa: CASLQGNQPQHF
cdr3_nt: TGTGCCAGTCTGCAGGGCAATCAGCCCCAGCATTTT
d_call: -
clone_size: -
j_call: TRBJ1-5
v_call: TRBV19

cdr3_aa: CASSQGGPVGEQYF
cdr3_nt: TGCGCCAGCAGCCAAGGGGGCCCGGTCGGCGAGCAGTACTTC
d_call: -
clone_size: once
j_call: TRBJ2-7
v_call: TRBV4-1

cdr3_aa: CASRPRTGMGAFF
cdr3_nt: TGTGCCAGTAGACCACGTACAGGGATGGGAGCTTTCTTT
d_call: -
clone_size: -
j_call: TRBJ1-1
v_call: TRBV19

cdr3_aa: CASSSGSTGELFF
cdr3_nt: TGTGCCAGCAGCTCGGGATCCACCGGGGAGCTGTTTTTT
d_call: -
clone_size: -
j_call: TRBJ2-2
v_call: TRBV7-9

cdr3_aa: CASSPYTGELFF
cdr3_nt: TGTGCCAGCAGCCCTTACACCGGGGAGCTGTTTTTT
d_call: -
clone_size: -
j_call: TRBJ2-2
v_call: TRBV14

cdr3_aa: CASSLRTSGRSGELFF
cdr3_nt: TGTGCCAGCAGCCTACGGACTAGCGGGAGATCCGGGGAGCTGTTTTTT
d_call: TRBD2
clone_size: -
j_call: TRBJ2-2
v_call: TRBV2

cdr3_aa: CASSAAGAGEQYF
cdr3_nt: TGTGCCAGCAGCGCAGCGGGAGCGGGTGAGCAGTACTTC
d_call: TRBD2
clone_size: -
j_call: TRBJ2-7
v_call: TRBV9

cdr3_aa: CASAWRGTGEGEQYF
cdr3_nt: TGTGCCAGCGCCTGGAGAGGGACAGGGGAAGGCGAGCAGTACTTC
d_call: TRBD1
clone_size: -
j_call: TRBJ2-7
v_call: TRBV18

cdr3_aa: CASSLGSSGSKGQFF
cdr3_nt: TGTGCCAGCAGCTTAGGTAGTAGCGGGAGTAAGGGGCAGTTCTTC
d_call: TRBD2
clone_size: -
j_call: TRBJ2-1
v_call: TRBV13